A single sample is the source of the 12 T cell receptor beta chains below, sequenced in a study of blood T cell repertoires in COVID-19 (dated by TCRdb to 2019 to 2021). The library was obtained by the immunoSEQ multiplex PCR assay. Here the immuneACCESS table is served through TCRdb, limited to in-frame sequences with V and J called. Missing clones are a known gap in these copies; in checked studies unresolved V genes cover under half, and the rest lacks a known reason. This sample holds some 33,000 clones; over 80% were observed only once. Jointly, the top ten make up roughly 5.2% of the sample. The sequenced sample consisted of peripheral blood. Every receptor here comes from a human donor in a cohort sampled during active COVID-19.

The gene calls are TRBV5-1 and TRBJ1-1; weak D call: TRBD1 (5 bases). V dropped 0 bases and J dropped 0 bases, with 9 bases sitting between them. The CDR3 covers 15 residues. Germline CDR1 and CDR2: SGHRS and YFSETQ. CDR3 residues: CASSLADRLNTEAFF. Written as DNA, the CDR3 is TGCGCCAGCAGCTTGGCCGACAGATTGAACACTGAAGCTTTCTTT.

A single count supports this clone. This rearrangement joins TRBV19 to TRBJ1-2, with D possibly matching TRBD1 (6 bases). The CDR3 runs to 13 residues. CDR1 LNHDA and CDR2 SQIVND come from the germline V gene (reference sequence). With 1 base removed from V and 8 bases from J, the gap between germline ends came to 11 bases. The CDR3 DNA sequence: TGTGCCAGTAGTATAGTGGCAGGGGACGGCTACACCTTC. It is translated as CASSIVAGDGYTF. The entire variable domain, with the rest obtained from reference TRBV19 and TRBJ1-2, is as follows: DGGITQSPKYLFRKEGQNVTLSCEQNLNHDAMYWYRQDPGQGLRLIYYSQIVNDFQKGDIAEGYSVSREKKESFPLTVTSAQKNPTAFYLCASSIVAGDGYTFGSGTRLTVV.

CDR3 loop: CASSTYTGLETQYF. CDR3 nucleotides: TGCGCCAGCAGCACATATACAGGGTTGGAGACCCAGTACTTC. The V gene is TRBV5-1, the J gene TRBJ2-5; D is perhaps TRBD1 (6 bases). CDR1 and CDR2 from the germline V gene are SGHRS and YFSETQ. V lost 4 bases and J 5 bases, leaving 15 bases between the germline ends. The CDR3 is made up of 14 amino acids.

This clone was observed once. The chain combines TRBV6-5 with TRBJ2-3; TRBD2 aligns across 8 bases. The germline CDR1 and CDR2 sequences are MNHEY and SVGAGI. With V trimmed by 11 bases and J by 6 bases, 10 bases remained unmatched. The CDR3 runs 13 residues. The CDR3: CASWSGSRDTQYF. In nucleotides, the CDR3 is TGTGCCTCCTGGAGCGGGAGCAGGGATACGCAGTATTTT.

This chain links TRBV30 with TRBJ2-7; D is ambiguous. V lost 2 bases to trimming and J lost 1 base, with 6 bases between them. This CDR3 contains 12 residues. Germline lookup yields CDR1 GTSNPN and CDR2 SVGIG (reference sequence). The CDR3 bases are TGTGCCTGGAGTACGGGTTCCTACGAGCAGTACGTC. Its translation is CAWSTGSYEQYV.

The J gene is TRBJ2-3, the V gene TRBV2; 11 nucleotides align to TRBD1. Germline lookup yields CDR1 SNHLY and CDR2 FYNNEI. Trimming cost V 4 bases and J 6 bases; bases outside gene matches: 6. The CDR3 extends over 15 amino acids. CDR3 loop: CASSGGQGGTDTQYF. CDR3 DNA sequence: TGTGCCAGCAGTGGGGGACAGGGGGGTACCGATACGCAGTATTTT. Complete variable domain (other parts from reference TRBV2 and TRBJ2-3): EPEVTQTPSHQVTQMGQEVILRCVPISNHLYFYWYRQILGQKVEFLVSFYNNEISEKSEIFDDQFSVERPDGSNFTLKIRSTKLEDSAMYFCASSGGQGGTDTQYFGPGTRLTVL.

The chain employs TRBV5-1 and TRBJ2-3; 9 nucleotides agree with TRBD2. The CDR3 is 16 amino acids. Losses at the gene ends were 6 bases for V and 0 bases for J; bases not matched to a gene: 8. Germline CDR1 and CDR2: SGHRS and YFSETQ. The CDR3 DNA reads TGCGCCAGCACAGGCGGGGGGGCGTCTAGCACAGATACGCAGTATTTT. Residues: CASTGGGASSTDTQYF.

The chain joins TRBV2 to TRBJ1-2, with 7 bases fitting TRBD1. This CDR3 is 16 amino acids long. Germline V gives CDR1 SNHLY, CDR2 FYNNEI. V dropped 2 bases and J dropped 7; count of bases not matched to a gene: 13. CDR3 DNA sequence: TGTGCCAGCAGTGAAAGGGGACAGCCGAGGAATTTTGGCTACACCTTC. This encodes CASSERGQPRNFGYTF.

The chain has TRBV10-3 and TRBJ2-3, with 10 bases identical to TRBD1. The CDR3 contains 17 residues. CDR1 is ENHRY, CDR2 SYGVKD, per germline. The trim removed 4 bases at V and 3 bases at J, leaving 10 bases unmatched. CDR3 bases: TGTGCCATCAGTGCTGCGAGCGGGACAGGGGTGACAGATACGCAGTATTTT. Its translation: CAISAASGTGVTDTQYF.

The chain couples TRBV6-5 to TRBJ1-1; a possible D gene is TRBD1 (5 bases). Germline V CDR1 and CDR2: MNHEY, SVGAGI. V was cut by 2 bases and J by 5 bases, with 12 bases left in between. The CDR3 runs to 14 residues. Written as DNA, the CDR3 is TGTGCCAGCAGTTACGTGGGGGAGGGAACTGAAGCTTTCTTT. Protein sequence: CASSYVGEGTEAFF.

The genes are TRBV5-1 and TRBJ2-5, with TRBD1 matching over 10 bases. Germline CDR1 reads SGHRS; CDR2 reads YFSETQ. The CDR3 is 15 amino acids. V trimming: 0 bases; J trimming: 2 bases; junction bases outside the gene matches: 1. Written as DNA, the CDR3 is TGCGCCAGCAGCTTGGGGACAGGGGGTCAAGAGACCCAGTACTTC. Amino acids: CASSLGTGGQETQYF.

This chain connects TRBV2 to TRBJ1-5; D is uncertain. Between the trimmed V and J ends, which lost 7 bases and 3 bases, there was a span of 13 bases. The germline V gene has CDR1 SNHLY and CDR2 FYNNEI. The CDR3 extends over 14 amino acids. This CDR3 reads CASNLGQNNQPQHF. CDR3 nucleotides: TGTGCCAGCAACCTGGGCCAAAACAATCAGCCCCAGCATTTT. The full variable domain, rest sourced from reference TRBV2 and TRBJ1-5, is EPEVTQTPSHQVTQMGQEVILRCVPISNHLYFYWYRQILGQKVEFLVSFYNNEISEKSEIFDDQFSVERPDGSNFTLKIRSTKLEDSAMYFCASNLGQNNQPQHFGDGTRLSIL.